These 6 T cell receptor beta chains originate from one sample sequenced in a study of blood T cell repertoires in COVID-19. TCRdb's table, derived via immunoSEQ multiplex PCR, lists solely in-frame clones and lacks some. This sample yields 120,000 or so clones, of which almost 70% are seen a single time; 2% to 2.5% belongs to the top ten. The specimen sequenced was peripheral blood. These TCRs come from a woman between 65 and 79 years old with acute or convalescent COVID-19.

This chain uses TRBV2 with TRBJ2-7; 11 bases match TRBD2. V trimming: 7 bases; J trimming: 4 bases; junction bases outside the gene matches: 3. The length of the CDR3 is 13 residues. Germline CDR1 and CDR2: SNHLY and FYNNEI. The CDR3 loop is CASITSGRYEQYF. CDR3 nucleotides: TGTGCCAGCATAACTAGCGGGAGATACGAGCAGTACTTC.

In the case of this clone: Other DNA sequences in the same sample also yield this CDR3. V is TRBV19 and J is TRBJ1-1; D remains ambiguous. Looked up from germline, CDR1 is LNHDA and CDR2 is SQIVND (reference sequence). This CDR3 region has 14 residues. Trimming removed 3 bases from V and 2 bases from J, with 10 bases in between. CDR3 sequence reads: CASSISGKNTEAFF. CDR3 nucleotides: TGTGCCAGTAGTATTTCGGGGAAAAACACTGAAGCTTTCTTT.

A few counts support this clone. The chain employs TRBV13 and TRBJ2-1, with 15 bases identical to TRBD2. Germline CDR1 PRHDT, CDR2 FYEKMQ (reference sequence). Losses at the gene ends were 5 bases for V and 9 bases for J; bases not matched to a gene: 11. The CDR3 covers 17 residues. CDR3 region: CASSPPGLAGGLGEQFF. DNA for the CDR3: TGTGCCAGCAGCCCCCCCGGACTAGCGGGAGGGCTGGGTGAGCAGTTCTTC.

A word on this clone: The junction departs from germline at one end; a sequencing error may be responsible. The chain has TRBV2 and TRBJ2-7; tentatively, D is TRBD1 (6 bases). In germline, CDR1 is SNHLY, CDR2 FYNNEI. CDR3 size: 11 residues. The CDR3 loop is CASSNGPQGIF. CDR3 in DNA: TGTGCCAGCAGTAACGGACCTCAGGGGATCTTC.

The V gene is TRBV9, the J gene TRBJ1-6; D uncertain. Trimming stripped 3 bases from V and 10 bases from J, with 8 bases between. The CDR3 loop spans 12 amino acids. CDR1 is SGDLS and CDR2 is YYNGEE in the germline V gene. In nucleotides, the CDR3 is TGTGCCAGCAGCGCCCGACACTCACCCCTCCACTTT. Amino acids: CASSARHSPLHF.

The genes are TRBV19 and TRBJ1-2; D may be TRBD1 (6 bases). Germline CDR1 LNHDA, CDR2 SQIVND (reference sequence). Trimming cost V 5 bases and J 11 bases, with 18 bases left between them. The CDR3 runs to 13 residues. The CDR3 nucleotides are TGTGCCAGTAGTCTCGAGGACAGTCCTGGGTACACCTTC. Translating gives CASSLEDSPGYTF.